The next 8 T cell receptor beta chains were all read from a single sample in a study of blood T cell repertoires in COVID-19. TCRdb's table, derived via immunoSEQ multiplex PCR, lists solely in-frame clones and lacks some. The table lists 300,000 to 350,000 clones, 85% to 90% of them singletons, with around 0.97% in the top ten. What was sequenced was peripheral blood. Receptor source: a woman in her thirties or forties with COVID-19, enrolled during active disease.

The chain carries TRBV7-9 and TRBJ1-2; the D gene is possibly TRBD1 (6 bases). The V gene's germline CDR1 is SEHNR and CDR2 FQNEAQ (reference sequence). This CDR3 contains 15 residues. Trimming left V 5 bases short and J 5 bases short, with 18 bases between. The CDR3 DNA follows: TGTGCCAGCAGCGGGGACACCCCCCTTAGGTATGGCTACACCTTC. Encoded protein: CASSGDTPLRYGYTF.

The chain employs TRBV28 and TRBJ2-7, with 10 bases fitting TRBD1. The junction had 11 bases not matched to a gene; V was cut back by 8 bases and J by 4 bases. This CDR3 region has 15 residues. Germline lookup yields CDR1 MDHEN and CDR2 SYDVKM. CDR3 loop: CASLFSGQGTYEQYF. The CDR3 nucleotides read TGTGCCAGCTTATTTTCGGGACAGGGGACGTACGAGCAGTACTTC.

This clone has just one count. The chain links TRBV7-2 to TRBJ2-2; 11 bases map to TRBD2. The length of the CDR3 is 16 residues. After removal of 2 bases from V and 4 bases from J, the junction contained 3 bases not matched to a gene. Germline V gene data show CDR1 as SGHTA and CDR2 as FQGNSA. CDR3 loop: CASSLLGTSGTGELFF. The CDR3 region has the DNA TGTGCCAGCAGCTTATTAGGGACTAGCGGCACCGGGGAGCTGTTTTTT.

This clone was seen only once. The gene calls are TRBV28 and TRBJ1-5; D remains ambiguous. This CDR3 comprises 13 residues. With 2 bases removed from V and 3 bases from J, the gap between germline ends came to 5 bases. Per germline, CDR1 MDHEN and CDR2 SYDVKM. For the CDR3, the DNA is TGTGCCAGCAGTTTAAACTTCAATCAGCCCCAGCATTTT. Its protein product is CASSLNFNQPQHF.

J is TRBJ1-4 and V is TRBV10-3, with D perhaps TRBD1 (6 bases). CDR1 and CDR2 from the germline V gene are ENHRY and SYGVKD. This CDR3 comprises 14 residues. The V gene lost 3 bases and the J gene lost 6 bases, with 11 bases spanning the gap. CDR3 DNA: TGTGCCATCAGTGACTACAGGGCAGATGAAAAACTGTTTTTT. It codes for CAISDYRADEKLFF.

The V gene is TRBV7-2, the J gene TRBJ2-7; unclear D gene. CDR3 length equals 16 residues. V dropped 7 bases and J dropped 2 bases, with 21 bases sitting between them. The V gene's germline CDR1 is SGHTA and CDR2 FQGNSA. In nucleotides, the CDR3 is TGTGCCAGCACCCCGCAGAAAACATCTTTAACCTACGAGCAGTACTTC. This codes for CASTPQKTSLTYEQYF.

The gene calls are TRBV5-5 and TRBJ2-3; D is unresolved. The CDR3 covers 16 residues. Trimming took 4 bases from V and 0 from J, leaving 15 bases between them. Germline V lookup: CDR1 SGHKS, CDR2 YYEKEE (reference sequence). CDR3 nucleotide sequence: TGTGCCAGCAGCCCAATTGGGCGTCCGAGCACAGATACGCAGTATTTT. Translating gives CASSPIGRPSTDTQYF.

The rearrangement uses TRBV5-4 and TRBJ1-5; D remains ambiguous. With 0 bases removed from V and 4 bases from J, the gap between germline ends came to 11 bases. The CDR3 contains 15 residues. Germline loops: CDR1 SGHNT, CDR2 YYREEE (reference sequence). The DNA for the CDR3 is TGTGCCAGCAGCTTGGGGCCTGGAGGTAATCAGCCCCAGCATTTT. Its protein is CASSLGPGGNQPQHF.